A selection of T cell receptor beta chains follows, all from one sample in a study of cytomegalovirus exposure and HLA in healthy donors. Sequencing used immunoSEQ multiplex PCR; TCRdb keeps in-frame clones, though not all of them. This sample yields 100,000 to 140,000 clones, of which approximately 84% are seen a single time; around 2.4% belongs to the top ten. Sequencing was performed on PBMCs. The receptors shown here come from a man aged 25 to 45 in good health and CMV-seronegative. CDR3s include the opening cysteine and the closing phenylalanine or tryptophan. D genes are given only for firm matches. Rows give clone size only sometimes, using once, few, many, or a class for an expanded clone.

TRBD1,few,TRBJ1-2,TRBV6-5,CASRTHRGRNGYTF,TGTGCCAGCAGGACCCACAGGGGACGTAATGGCTACACCTTC
-,-,TRBJ1-2,TRBV29-1,CSVDGGPGSNYGYTF,TGCAGCGTTGATGGTGGTCCTGGCTCCAACTATGGCTACACCTTC
-,-,TRBJ2-7,TRBV5-3,CARSPRDSRQQYF,TGTGCCAGAAGCCCGCGGGACAGTCGCCAGCAGTACTTC
TRBD1,-,TRBJ1-1,TRBV7-8,CASSNDRGLITEAFF,TGTGCCAGCAGCAACGACAGGGGGTTGATCACTGAAGCTTTCTTT
-,-,TRBJ1-1,TRBV19,CASCEGLNTEAFF,TGTGCCAGTTGTGAGGGCCTGAACACTGAAGCTTTCTTT
-,-,TRBJ1-1,TRBV28,CASSSQGQIHENTEAFF,TGTGCCAGCAGTTCTCAGGGGCAAATACATGAGAACACTGAAGCTTTCTTT
TRBD2,once,TRBJ2-1,TRBV11-2,CASSSNSGAYNEQFF,TGTGCCAGCAGCTCTAATAGCGGGGCATACAATGAGCAGTTCTTC
-,-,TRBJ2-7,TRBV7-9,CASSRPGSYEQYF,TGTGCCAGCAGCCGACCGGGCTCCTACGAGCAGTACTTC
-,few,TRBJ2-7,TRBV28,CASSLSPVESHEQYF,TGTGCCAGCAGTTTATCACCTGTAGAGTCCCACGAGCAGTACTTC
TRBD2,few,TRBJ2-3,TRBV4-2,CASSPASGSGADTQYF,TGTGCCAGCAGCCCGGCTAGCGGGAGTGGAGCAGATACGCAGTACTTT
TRBD1,-,TRBJ1-2,TRBV7-8,CASSYRTGENGYTF,TGTGCCAGCAGCTATCGGACAGGGGAGAATGGCTACACCTTC
-,-,TRBJ2-7,TRBV6-4,CASSADRAGEQYF,TGTGCCAGCAGTGCCGACCGGGCGGGGGAGCAGTACTTC
-,-,TRBJ1-5,TRBV27,CASRTGYSNQPQHF,TGTGCCAGCAGGACAGGTTATAGCAATCAGCCCCAGCATTTT
TRBD2,once,TRBJ2-3,TRBV9,CASSVGVPGGSTQYF,TGTGCCAGCAGCGTAGGGGTCCCGGGGGGAAGTACGCAGTATTTT
-,-,TRBJ2-7,TRBV14,CASSVLAYEQYF,TGTGCCAGCAGCGTACTAGCTTACGAGCAGTACTTC
TRBD2,-,TRBJ2-1,TRBV27,CASGAGGPYNEQFF,TGTGCCAGCGGGGCGGGAGGGCCGTACAATGAGCAGTTCTTC
TRBD1,-,TRBJ2-7,TRBV29-1,CSAGTGGNYEQYF,TGCAGCGCAGGGACAGGGGGTAACTACGAGCAGTACTTC
TRBD1,-,TRBJ2-5,TRBV6-5,CASSYTPTGGETQYF,TGTGCCAGCAGTTACACCCCAACAGGGGGCGAGACCCAGTACTTC
TRBD1,-,TRBJ2-1,TRBV9,CASSVADRGSYNEQFF,TGTGCCAGCAGCGTAGCTGACAGGGGCTCCTACAATGAGCAGTTCTTC
TRBD1,few,TRBJ1-4,TRBV27,CASSLDRGNEKLFF,TGTGCCAGCAGTCTCGACAGGGGAAATGAAAAACTGTTTTTT
-,few,TRBJ2-6,TRBV7-9,CASSAITGSGANVLTF,TGTGCCAGCAGCGCGATAACAGGGTCTGGGGCCAACGTCCTGACTTTC
-,-,TRBJ1-2,TRBV30,CAWSVGPGRQGYTF,TGTGCCTGGAGTGTAGGGCCAGGGAGGCAAGGCTACACCTTC
TRBD2,once,TRBJ2-1,TRBV5-1,CASSTRLAGGLSSYNEQFF,TGCGCCAGCAGCACCCGACTAGCGGGAGGACTTAGCTCCTACAATGAGCAGTTCTTC
-,-,TRBJ2-3,TRBV7-2,CASSLASRGDTQYF,TGTGCCAGCAGCTTAGCGTCTAGGGGAGATACGCAGTATTTT
TRBD1,-,TRBJ2-3,TRBV5-1,CASSLGQGLDTQYF,TGCGCCAGCAGCTTGGGACAGGGGTTGGATACGCAGTATTTT
-,once,TRBJ1-2,TRBV5-1,CASSLVGGRYGYTF,TGCGCCAGCAGCTTGGTAGGTGGGCGCTATGGCTACACCTTC
-,-,TRBJ2-3,TRBV5-1,CASSLASTDTQYF,TGCGCCAGCAGCTTGGCGAGCACAGATACGCAGTATTTT
TRBD2,-,TRBJ2-7,TRBV9,CASSVAAGGVYEQYF,TGTGCCAGCAGCGTAGCGGCGGGAGGAGTCTACGAGCAGTACTTC
TRBD1,-,TRBJ2-5,TRBV30,CAWGPGQKYQETQYF,TGTGCCTGGGGACCGGGACAGAAGTACCAAGAGACCCAGTACTTC
-,few,TRBJ2-1,TRBV2,CASKRGTYNEQFF,TGTGCCAGCAAGAGGGGGACCTACAATGAGCAGTTCTTC
-,-,TRBJ2-1,TRBV5-1,CASSSPPTVTYNEQFF,TGCGCCAGCAGCTCCCCCCCGACAGTGACCTACAATGAGCAGTTCTTC
TRBD1,-,TRBJ1-1,TRBV5-1,CASSPGQGGSEAFF,TGCGCCAGCAGCCCGGGACAGGGGGGTAGTGAAGCTTTCTTT
-,-,TRBJ2-7,TRBV7-9,CASSLAGNSYEQYF,TGTGCCAGCAGCTTAGCGGGCAACTCCTACGAGCAGTACTTC
TRBD2,-,TRBJ2-5,TRBV4-1,CASSLTSGETQYF,TGCGCCAGCAGCCTCACTAGCGGGGAGACCCAGTACTTC
TRBD2,-,TRBJ2-2,TRBV18,CATVKTSVDTGELFF,TGTGCCACCGTAAAGACTAGCGTAGACACCGGGGAGCTGTTTTTT
TRBD1,-,TRBJ1-3,TRBV7-9,CASSTGTGGLNTIYF,TGTGCCAGCAGTACCGGGACAGGGGGTTTGAACACCATATATTTT
TRBD2,-,TRBJ2-3,TRBV28,CASSPQRGGSTDTQYF,TGTGCCAGCAGTCCTCAGCGGGGGGGAAGCACAGATACGCAGTATTTT
-,-,TRBJ2-7,TRBV11-2,CASSLDQRRPSSYEQYF,TGTGCCAGCAGCTTAGATCAGCGCAGACCTTCGTCCTACGAGCAGTACTTC
TRBD2,-,TRBJ2-1,TRBV28,CASTGTSGYNEQFF,TGTGCCAGCACAGGGACTAGCGGTTACAATGAGCAGTTCTTC
-,-,TRBJ2-5,TRBV4-2,CASSQDWGDQETQYF,TGTGCCAGCAGCCAAGATTGGGGGGACCAAGAGACCCAGTACTTC
TRBD1,-,TRBJ1-1,TRBV7-9,CASSLSRTGGARNTEAFF,TGTGCCAGCAGCTTATCCCGGACAGGGGGCGCGAGGAACACTGAAGCTTTCTTT
TRBD1,-,TRBJ2-3,TRBV5-1,CASSPGQTTQYF,TGCGCCAGCAGCCCGGGACAGACTACGCAGTATTTT
TRBD2,once,TRBJ2-1,TRBV7-6,CASSSRGGRDNEQFF,TGTGCCAGCAGCAGCCGGGGGGGGAGGGACAATGAGCAGTTCTTC
-,-,TRBJ1-1,TRBV5-1,CASSQGLRGTEAFF,TGCGCCAGCAGCCAGGGACTCCGGGGCACTGAAGCTTTCTTT
-,-,TRBJ2-1,TRBV5-3,CARSLRVAEPNEQFF,TGTGCCAGAAGCTTGAGGGTAGCGGAACCTAATGAGCAGTTCTTC
-,-,TRBJ2-1,TRBV4-2,CASSQDYEAMGPPFF,TGTGCCAGCAGCCAAGATTACGAAGCGATGGGGCCTCCGTTCTTC
-,-,TRBJ1-1,TRBV11-2,CASSRREGTEAFF,TGTGCCAGCAGTAGGCGGGAAGGCACTGAAGCTTTCTTT
-,-,TRBJ1-1,TRBV20-1,CSATGTEAFF,TGCAGTGCTACAGGGACTGAAGCTTTCTTT
TRBD1,-,TRBJ1-5,TRBV7-9,CASSLGRDRGYQPQHF,TGTGCCAGCAGCCTAGGAAGGGACAGGGGTTATCAGCCCCAGCATTTT
-,-,TRBJ2-1,TRBV30,CAWSRGYSNNEQFF,TGTGCCTGGTCCAGGGGTTATTCGAACAATGAGCAGTTCTTC
TRBD1,-,TRBJ1-5,TRBV6-4,CASSRTGENQPQHF,TGTGCCAGCAGTCGGACAGGGGAAAATCAGCCCCAGCATTTT
-,-,TRBJ2-7,TRBV28,CASTPPGIRFYEQYF,TGTGCCAGCACTCCACCCGGGATTAGGTTCTACGAGCAGTACTTC
TRBD2,-,TRBJ2-3,TRBV28,CASSFLAGSTDTQYF,TGTGCCAGCAGTTTTCTAGCGGGAAGCACAGATACGCAGTATTTT